A single sample gave rise to the 22 T cell receptor beta chains below, sequenced in a study of blood T cells in healthy people across ages (dated by TCRdb to the mid-2010s). Library preparation used 5' RACE. Instrument on record: Illumina HiSeq 2500. The second PCR ran for roughly 6 to 11 cycles and used a J-beta primer mix along with a sample-barcoded 5' primer. TCRdb handled the public reads itself, with Q25 trimming in fastp and clone calling in MiXCR, and kept productive beta chains. Rows merge per CDR3 protein into single entries with the most common DNA and genes. For this sample the table gives roughly 700,000 distinct CDR3 sequences, of which around a quarter were detected only once. Around 9.2% of the sample is taken by the ten largest. The same sample was also used in a study of T cells of mothers and their children.

The source material was blood. These receptors all stem from a boy aged 10-17 years in good health.

The chain carries TRBV3-1 and TRBJ1-2, with D unresolved. Trimming left V 2 bases short and J 6 bases short, with 16 bases between. The CDR3 contains 15 residues. Germline CDR1 and CDR2: LGHDT and YNNKEL (reference sequence). The CDR3 sequence is CASSQSTRGSDGYTF. CDR3 in DNA: TGTGCCAGCAGCCAAAGTACGAGAGGGAGTGATGGCTACACCTTC.

This clonotype was counted a few times. The chain carries TRBV19 and TRBJ2-6; 7 bases agree with TRBD1. This CDR3 has 16 amino acids. V shed 5 bases, J shed 2 bases, and the junction held 6 bases outside the gene matches. The germline V gene encodes CDR1 LNHDA and CDR2 SQIVND (reference sequence). The CDR3 is CASSRETGPGANVLTF. CDR3 in DNA: TGTGCCAGTAGTCGAGAGACAGGGCCTGGGGCCAACGTCCTGACTTTC.

This chain connects TRBV5-1 to TRBJ2-7, with 8 bases lining up with TRBD1. Germline CDR1 SGHRS, CDR2 YFSETQ. With V trimmed by 3 bases and J by 1 base, 9 bases remained unmatched. This CDR3 comprises 16 residues. This CDR3 is CASSWDSGQVSYEQYF. The CDR3 coding sequence is TGCGCCAGCAGCTGGGACTCGGGACAGGTATCCTACGAGCAGTACTTC.

The chain combines TRBV5-4 with TRBJ1-2; D remains ambiguous. Looked up from germline, CDR1 is SGHNT and CDR2 is YYREEE (reference sequence). The CDR3 sequence is 14 residues long. Trimming took 4 bases from V and 5 from J, leaving 15 bases between them. This CDR3 reads CASSGDKSGYGYTF. DNA of the CDR3: TGTGCCAGCAGCGGCGACAAGAGCGGGTATGGCTACACCTTC.

This chain connects TRBV5-1 to TRBJ2-3; 12 bases are a match to TRBD2. CDR1 is SGHRS, CDR2 YFSETQ, per germline. The CDR3 is 17 amino acids. J gave up 3 bases and V 4 bases, and 9 bases lay outside the gene matches. In DNA form, the CDR3 reads TGCGCCAGCAGCCTAACCCCTAGCGGGGGGGGGACAGATACGCAGTATTTT. Translated, it gives CASSLTPSGGGTDTQYF.

The chain couples TRBV6-5 to TRBJ2-5, with 8 bases aligning to TRBD2. Looked up from germline, CDR1 is MNHEY and CDR2 is SVGAGI. Unmatched junction bases numbered 8, after V lost 0 bases and J lost 5 bases. The CDR3 covers 16 residues. The CDR3 loop reads CASSYSPRGGGETQYF. In DNA form, the CDR3 reads TGTGCCAGCAGTTACTCCCCACGGGGGGGCGGGGAGACCCAGTACTTC.

The rearrangement uses TRBV4-3 and TRBJ2-1; TRBD2 agrees at 8 bases. The CDR3 runs 19 residues. V shed 4 bases and J 3 bases; nucleotides not matched to a gene: 17. Per germline, CDR1 LGHNA and CDR2 YSLEER. The CDR3 loop is CASSLRTGTSGGHYNEQFF. The CDR3 bases are TGCGCCAGCAGCCTTAGAACCGGGACTAGTGGGGGCCACTACAATGAGCAGTTCTTC.

The chain has TRBV28 and TRBJ2-5; 8 bases match TRBD2. The DNA end is more similar to TRBJ2-7, so the J call may be wrong. Per germline, CDR1 MDHEN and CDR2 SYDVKM. The CDR3 is 15 residues long. CDR3: CASSPVEREHYEQYF. The CDR3 nucleotides read TGTGCCAGCAGCCCCGTGGAGCGGGAGCACTACGAGCAGTACTTC.

The table lists this clonotype with a few counts. V usage is TRBV10-2 and J usage is TRBJ2-5; no clear D. The germline CDR1 and CDR2 sequences are WSHSY and SAAADI. V was trimmed by 7 bases and J by 2 bases, leaving 11 bases between them. The CDR3 is made up of 13 amino acids. The CDR3 DNA reads TGCGCCAGCAAACCTAGTGGTCAAGAGACCCAGTACTTC. Amino acid sequence: CASKPSGQETQYF.

A few counts support this clonotype. At one of its ends the junction is not consistent with the germline gene, which may arise from a read error. The CDR3 reads CANSSFGEEFF. CDR3 sequence (DNA): TGTGCCAACAGCTCCTTTGGCGAGGAGTTCTTC. The rearrangement joins TRBV7-2 to TRBJ2-1; no reliable D call. Germline V gene lookup returns CDR1 SGHTA and CDR2 FQGNSA. The CDR3 runs 11 residues.

V is TRBV12-3 or TRBV12-4 and J is TRBJ2-1; TRBD2 matches at 8 bases. Losses at the gene ends were 8 bases for V and 4 bases for J; bases not matched to a gene: 4. The CDR3 runs to 13 residues. The CDR3 DNA reads TGTGCCAGCTACCCTAGCGGGTACAATGAGCAGTTCTTC. It is translated as CASYPSGYNEQFF.

This clonotype was seen more than once but under ten times. This chain links TRBV14 with TRBJ2-7; D is ambiguous. Trimming took 2 bases from V and 0 from J, leaving 11 bases between them. CDR3 length equals 15 residues. Germline values: CDR1 SGHDN, CDR2 FVKESK. DNA of the CDR3: TGTGCCAGCAGCCAAATGCAAGCTATCTCCTACGAGCAGTACTTC. Protein product: CASSQMQAISYEQYF.

This rearrangement joins TRBV4-2 to TRBJ2-6; 7 bases map to TRBD1. The V gene end was trimmed by 2 bases and the J gene end by 6 bases; junction bases not matched to a gene: 13. CDR1 and CDR2 from the germline V gene are LGHNA and YNFKEQ. The CDR3 loop spans 18 amino acids. The CDR3 sequence: CASSQNPPGQAKANVLTF. DNA of the CDR3: TGTGCCAGCAGCCAAAACCCTCCCGGACAGGCCAAGGCCAACGTCCTGACTTTC.

This clonotype was found a few times. V and J are TRBV7-9 and TRBJ2-7; 8 bases align to TRBD2. The CDR3 spans 12 residues. J was trimmed by 7 bases and V by 6 bases; bases with no gene match: 5. Germline V gene sequence: CDR1 SEHNR, CDR2 FQNEAQ (reference sequence). CDR3 protein: CASSTLAGEQYF. CDR3 DNA: TGTGCCAGCAGTACTCTAGCGGGTGAGCAGTACTTC.

The V and J genes are TRBV28 and TRBJ1-4; TRBD1 agrees at 8 bases. The CDR3 contains 15 residues. Germline V lookup: CDR1 MDHEN, CDR2 SYDVKM. Trimming took 4 bases from V and 8 from J; bases not matched to a gene: 9. In nucleotides, the CDR3 is TGTGCCAGCAGTTCCGCCGGGGGACAGGAGGAAAAACTGTTTTTT. Encoded protein: CASSSAGGQEEKLFF. Full variable domain (outside the CDR3, taken from reference TRBV28 and TRBJ1-4): DVKVTQSSRYLVKRTGEKVFLECVQDMDHENMFWYRQDPGLGLRLIYFSYDVKMKEKGDIPEGYSVSREKKERFSLILESASTNQTSMYLCASSSAGGQEEKLFFGSGTQLSVL.

This clonotype has only a few counts. This chain links TRBV29-1 with TRBJ2-3; 14 bases line up with TRBD2. The CDR3 is 15 amino acids. CDR1 and CDR2 (germline): SQVTM, ANQGSEA. Unmatched junction bases numbered 8, after V lost 7 bases and J lost 5 bases. CDR3: CSATLGLAGGDTQYF. The CDR3 region has the DNA TGCAGCGCCACGCTCGGACTAGCGGGAGGAGATACGCAGTATTTT.

The V call is TRBV20-1, the J call TRBJ2-5; 7 nucleotides align to TRBD1. With 1 base clipped from V and 4 bases from J, the junction kept 9 bases outside the gene matches. Germline lookup yields CDR1 DFQATT and CDR2 SNEGSKA (reference sequence). The CDR3 runs to 15 residues. The chain's CDR3 is CSARAGQAQAETQYF. The CDR3 region has the DNA TGCAGTGCTAGAGCAGGACAGGCCCAAGCAGAGACCCAGTACTTC.

This clonotype showed up just a few times. V usage is TRBV29-1 and J usage is TRBJ1-1, with a possible D match to TRBD1 (5 bases). Germline V gene sequence: CDR1 SQVTM, CDR2 ANQGSEA. Trimming removed 4 bases from V and 5 bases from J, with 14 bases in between. The CDR3 is 13 residues long. This chain's CDR3 is CSVGGLTGTEAFF. CDR3 coding DNA: TGCAGCGTTGGGGGACTCACCGGGACTGAAGCTTTCTTT.

This clonotype was counted between two and nine times. This sequence joins TRBV27 and TRBJ1-2, with 8 bases matching TRBD1. Germline CDR1 reads MNHEY; CDR2 reads SMNVEV (reference sequence). The V gene end was trimmed by 5 bases and the J gene end by 3 bases; junction bases not matched to a gene: 8. The CDR3 contains 15 residues. The CDR3 coding sequence is TGTGCCAGCAGTCCCAGGACAGGGAGCGACTATGGCTACACCTTC. The encoded protein is CASSPRTGSDYGYTF.

This clonotype showed up just a few times. The genes are TRBV28 and TRBJ2-3; 11 nucleotides agree with TRBD2. This CDR3 comprises 14 residues. Germline CDR1 is MDHEN and CDR2 is SYDVKM. V lost 7 bases, J lost 1 base, and 1 base stayed unmatched. Written as DNA, the CDR3 is TGTGCCAGCAATAGCGGGAGGGGCACAGATACGCAGTATTTT. It translates to CASNSGRGTDTQYF.

The table lists this clonotype with a few counts. This chain joins TRBV4-1 and TRBJ2-1, with 13 bases fitting TRBD2. Trimming at V came to 6 bases and at J to 6 bases, leaving 11 bases not matched to a gene. Per the germline V gene, CDR1 is MGHRA and CDR2 is YSYEKL. This CDR3 contains 17 residues. The CDR3 reads CASSSLAGGPGGNEQFF. CDR3 nucleotides: TGCGCCAGCAGTTCACTAGCGGGAGGGCCAGGGGGCAATGAGCAGTTCTTC.

For the CDR3, the DNA is TGTGCCAGCAGCCTTTACAGGGGGCTCCTCCAAGGGGCCAATGAGCAGTTCTTC. Encoded protein: CASSLYRGLLQGANEQFF. The chain carries TRBV12-3 or TRBV12-4 and TRBJ2-1, with 9 nucleotides matching TRBD1. The CDR3 sequence is 18 residues long. Unmatched junction bases numbered 18, after V lost 6 bases and J lost 6 bases.